This TCR beta chain was sequenced during a study of chemoradiotherapy in HPV16-positive cancers. Overall study context: A couple of HPV16-positive patients' cells yielded candidate HPV-specific clones and common motifs.

The CDR3 sequence is 14 residues long. With 0 bases clipped from V and 8 bases from J, the junction kept 7 bases outside the gene matches. Germline V gene lookup returns CDR1 SGDLS and CDR2 YYNGEE. Assay used: immunoSEQ multiplex PCR; TCRdb lists only in-frame clones, some missing. The data hold 8,000 to 9,500 clones, with roughly three quarters observed a single time. The sequence derives from a human donor with HPV-associated anogenital cancer. V usage is TRBV9 and J usage is TRBJ1-2; 7 bases are a match to TRBD1. Sequences were derived from tumor tissue, sampled from a patient who underwent chemoradiotherapy. The CDR3 here is CASSVGDSYEGYTF. CDR3 DNA sequence: TGTGCCAGCAGCGTAGGGGACAGCTACGAGGGCTACACCTTC.